One T cell receptor (beta chain) is described in this entry. This sample was included in a study of tumor T cells in aggressive B-cell lymphoma. V lost 8 bases to trimming and J lost 1 base, with 11 bases between them. This CDR3 has 13 residues. CDR1 is SGHNT and CDR2 is YENEEA in the germline V gene. Clones were sequenced by immunoSEQ multiplex PCR, and TCRdb holds only the in-frame ones, with some missing. The table shows a few thousand clones, with 88% occurring only once. The sequence came from an adult with diffuse large B cell lymphoma. The chain joins TRBV11-3 to TRBJ1-1; TRBD1 might be the D (5 bases). Sample: tumor tissue. CDR3 protein: CASPGLGNTEAFF. CDR3 bases: TGTGCCAGCCCGGGACTCGGGAACACTGAAGCTTTCTTT. The full variable domain, rest sourced from reference TRBV11-3 and TRBJ1-1, is EAGVVQSPRYKIIEKKQPVAFWCNPISGHNTLYWYLQNLGQGPELLIRYENEEAVDDSQLPKDRFSAERLKGVDSTLKIQPAELGDSAVYLCASPGLGNTEAFFGQGTRLTVV.